This T cell receptor beta chain was captured in a study of T-cell memory formation after mild COVID-19. This clonotype occurred many times. V dropped 6 bases and J dropped 1; count of bases not matched to a gene: 11. The germline CDR1 and CDR2 sequences are DFQATT and SNEGSKA (reference sequence). The CDR3 runs to 16 residues. 5'RACE, which relied on constant-segment primers, yielded TCR alpha and TCR beta cDNA libraries carrying sample barcodes and UMIs. TCRdb reprocessed the 5' RACE reads with MiXCR, giving one entry per CDR3 protein. This repertoire shows 100,000 to 130,000 distinct CDR3 sequences, roughly an eighth found once; its top ten account for about 39%.

The V call is TRBV20-1, the J call TRBJ2-1; 8 nucleotides line up with TRBD1. Sequenced: PBMCs or a T cell subset sorted from them (not recorded which). This TCR was sampled from a man between 18 and 35 years old who had mild COVID-19 (a few samples of this study predate the infection). Cell type and time point are not known. The CDR3 DNA is TGCAGTGCCCCCAGGACAGGGCTTGGGTCCTACAATGAGCAGTTCTTC. Protein sequence: CSAPRTGLGSYNEQFF.